Below, 10 T cell receptor beta chains from the same sample are listed, as sequenced in a study of blood T cell repertoires in COVID-19. Sequencing used immunoSEQ multiplex PCR; TCRdb keeps in-frame clones, though not all of them. Altogether over 130,000 clones are present, about four fifths being singletons, with the ten largest covering roughly 2.2%. The specimen was peripheral blood. These TCRs come from a man aged 70 or older with acute or convalescent COVID-19.

Here the CDR3 DNA reads TGTGCCAGCAGCACGACGGCAGGGGGCAGGAACACCATATATTTT. Translating gives CASSTTAGGRNTIYF. The genes are TRBV5-6 and TRBJ1-3, with 8 bases matching TRBD1. This CDR3 is built from 15 residues. V lost 4 bases, J lost 7 bases, and 10 bases stayed unmatched. The germline gives CDR1 SGHDT, CDR2 YYEEEE.

The rearrangement uses TRBV9 and TRBJ2-1; the D gene is possibly TRBD1 (6 bases). The CDR3 is 16 residues long. Germline V gene sequence: CDR1 SGDLS, CDR2 YYNGEE. V lost 3 bases and J 1 base, leaving 14 bases between the germline ends. In DNA form, the CDR3 reads TGTGCCAGCAGCGCCTGGGGGCAACCTTCCTACAATGAGCAGTTCTTC. It codes for CASSAWGQPSYNEQFF. The complete variable domain, with remaining parts taken from reference TRBV9 and TRBJ2-1, reads DSGVTQTPKHLITATGQRVTLRCSPRSGDLSVYWYQQSLDQGLQFLIQYYNGEERAKGNILERFSAQQFPDLHSELNLSSLELGDSALYFCASSAWGQPSYNEQFFGPGTRLTVL.

The chain uses TRBV19 and TRBJ2-1, with TRBD1 matching 8 bases. Germline loops: CDR1 LNHDA, CDR2 SQIVND (reference sequence). CDR3 length: 17 amino acids. V was pared by 0 bases and J by 7 bases, with 11 bases of the junction left unmatched. For the CDR3, the DNA is TGTGCCAGTAGTATAGATCACGGACAGGGTAGATTAAATGAGCAGTTCTTC. Translating it yields CASSIDHGQGRLNEQFF.

This chain joins TRBV28 and TRBJ2-5; no clear D. V dropped 3 bases and J dropped 1 base, with 12 bases sitting between them. There are 15 residues in the CDR3. CDR1 is MDHEN, CDR2 SYDVKM, per germline. CDR3 nucleotides: TGTGCCAGCAGTTTCGCGACCTCAGGCCAAGAGACCCAGTACTTC. Translation: CASSFATSGQETQYF.

The DNA for the CDR3 is TGTGCCAGCAGTTTAGGAGGGTTCGGGTCCGCAGATACGCAGTATTTT. It translates to CASSLGGFGSADTQYF. The gene calls are TRBV27 and TRBJ2-3, with D perhaps matching TRBD2 (6 bases). The CDR3 has 16 amino acids. Trimming shortened V by 2 bases and J by 4 bases, and 16 bases separated the two germline ends. The germline gives CDR1 MNHEY, CDR2 SMNVEV (reference sequence).

This chain uses TRBV28 with TRBJ1-6; D possibly corresponds to TRBD1 (6 bases). Trimming stripped 4 bases from V and 0 bases from J, with 13 bases between. Germline V gene lookup returns CDR1 MDHEN and CDR2 SYDVKM. The CDR3 covers 17 residues. CDR3 DNA sequence: TGTGCCAGCAGTTCTCAGGGGCGGGCCTCCTATAATTCACCCCTCCACTTT. It translates to CASSSQGRASYNSPLHF.

The CDR3 nucleotides read TGTGCCAGCAGTTTACTCGTATACGAGCAGTACTTC. Translated, it gives CASSLLVYEQYF. This sequence joins TRBV12-3 or TRBV12-4 and TRBJ2-7, with D unclear. V shed 2 bases and J shed 4 bases, with 6 bases lying between them. There are 12 residues in the CDR3.

This clone was counted a few times. The junction departs from germline at one end; a sequencing error may be responsible. The chain employs TRBV7-9 and TRBJ2-2, with 10 bases lining up with TRBD1. From germline, CDR1 is SEHNR and CDR2 FQNEAQ (reference sequence). CDR3 size: 17 residues. The CDR3 DNA sequence: TGTGCCAGCAGCTCTTACTGGACAGGGGGGAACGCCGGGGAGCTGTTTTTT. Amino acids: CASSSYWTGGNAGELFF.

The chain carries TRBV28 and TRBJ2-3; 10 bases align to TRBD1. V shed 4 bases, J shed 3 bases, and the junction held 10 bases outside the gene matches. Germline V gives CDR1 MDHEN, CDR2 SYDVKM. There are 17 residues in the CDR3. CDR3 region: CASSSPHDRGLTDTQYF. Here the CDR3 DNA reads TGTGCCAGCAGTTCGCCCCACGACAGGGGGCTAACAGATACGCAGTATTTT.

The gene calls are TRBV28 and TRBJ2-1; 8 bases agree with TRBD2. Trimming at V came to 7 bases and at J to 2 bases, leaving 1 base not matched to a gene. CDR1 MDHEN and CDR2 SYDVKM come from the germline V gene. This CDR3 region has 13 residues. The CDR3 DNA is TGTGCCAGCAAGCGGGAGCCCTACAATGAGCAGTTCTTC. This codes for CASKREPYNEQFF.